The subject of this entry is one T cell receptor beta chain. V gave up 3 bases and J gave up 5 bases, with 16 bases separating them. The CDR3 spans 15 residues. Per germline, CDR1 LNHDA and CDR2 SQIVND (reference sequence). The sample is drawn from a study of blood T cell repertoires in COVID-19. Study as a whole: Donors in the United States, Italy and Spain gave samples during acute or convalescent COVID-19. Sources were T cells, B-cell-depleted T cells, or PBMCs; the material itself was cDNA or gDNA.

Original processing methods: Reference gene primer amplification in the assay estimated nucleated cell counts. Clones were read by immunoSEQ multiplex PCR, and TCRdb kept only the in-frame ones, dropping some. That table furnishes V, J and clone size, whereas the DNA furnished D and trimming. In the table there are about 220,000 clones, roughly 84% of which are singletons. Material for sequencing was peripheral blood. The receptor was isolated from a woman in her sixties with acute or convalescent COVID-19. The chain combines TRBV19 with TRBJ1-1; D is ambiguous. The chain's CDR3 is CASSIFGLGGTEAFF. For the CDR3, the DNA is TGTGCCAGTAGTATTTTCGGCCTGGGCGGGACTGAAGCTTTCTTT.